The sequence of this T cell receptor beta chain was determined in a study of blood T cell repertoires in COVID-19. Study overall: Donors in the United States, Italy and Spain gave samples during acute or convalescent COVID-19.

Recruitment covered about 25 US areas and drew participants whose ages spanned 18 to 89 years. Cohorts were based on clinical histories the participants reported. Under the authors' procedure: Quantification of nucleated cells was approximated via reference gene primer amplification. Data came from immunoSEQ multiplex PCR; TCRdb stores just in-frame clones and leaves some out. Clonal size and the V and J genes are those of that table, whereas D and trimming came from the DNA. The data show fewer than 350,000 clones, 90% seen once. In germline, CDR1 is MNHEY, CDR2 SMNVEV (reference sequence). The CDR3 is 15 amino acids. Deletions cut 3 bases from V and 6 bases from J, with 12 bases between.

The sample was PBMCs or T cells enriched from blood (not recorded which). This chain links TRBV27 with TRBJ1-6; the D is unclear. This clonotype originated in a woman aged 18-29 years with acute COVID-19. The CDR3 spells CASSLEGRPNSPLHF. The CDR3 coding sequence is TGTGCCAGCAGTTTGGAAGGGAGGCCTAATTCACCCCTCCACTTT.